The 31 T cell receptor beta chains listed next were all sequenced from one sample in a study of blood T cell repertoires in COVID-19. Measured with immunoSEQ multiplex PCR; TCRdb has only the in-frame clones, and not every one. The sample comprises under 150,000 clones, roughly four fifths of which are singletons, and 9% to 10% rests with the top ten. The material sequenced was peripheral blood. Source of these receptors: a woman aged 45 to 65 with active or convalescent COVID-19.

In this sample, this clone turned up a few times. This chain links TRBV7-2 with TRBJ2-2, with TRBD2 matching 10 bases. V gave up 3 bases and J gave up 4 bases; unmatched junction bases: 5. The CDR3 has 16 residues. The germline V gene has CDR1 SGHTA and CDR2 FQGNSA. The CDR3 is CASSLISGRSTGELFF. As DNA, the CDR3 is TGTGCCAGCAGCTTGATTAGCGGGAGGAGCACCGGGGAGCTGTTTTTT.

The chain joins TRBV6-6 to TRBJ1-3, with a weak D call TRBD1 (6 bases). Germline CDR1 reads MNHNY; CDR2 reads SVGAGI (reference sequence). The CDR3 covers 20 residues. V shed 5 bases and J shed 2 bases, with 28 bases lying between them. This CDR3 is CASSPSRTRDTRMAGNTIYF. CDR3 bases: TGTGCCAGCAGTCCCTCGAGGACTCGGGACACTCGAATGGCTGGAAACACCATATATTTT.

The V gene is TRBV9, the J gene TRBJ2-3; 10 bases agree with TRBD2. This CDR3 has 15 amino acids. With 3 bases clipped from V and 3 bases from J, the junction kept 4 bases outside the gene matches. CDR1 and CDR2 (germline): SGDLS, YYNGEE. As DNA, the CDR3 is TGTGCCAGCAGCGCTAGCGGGAGTCGGACAGATACGCAGTATTTT. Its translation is CASSASGSRTDTQYF. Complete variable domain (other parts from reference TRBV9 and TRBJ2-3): DSGVTQTPKHLITATGQRVTLRCSPRSGDLSVYWYQQSLDQGLQFLIQYYNGEERAKGNILERFSAQQFPDLHSELNLSSLELGDSALYFCASSASGSRTDTQYFGPGTRLTVL.

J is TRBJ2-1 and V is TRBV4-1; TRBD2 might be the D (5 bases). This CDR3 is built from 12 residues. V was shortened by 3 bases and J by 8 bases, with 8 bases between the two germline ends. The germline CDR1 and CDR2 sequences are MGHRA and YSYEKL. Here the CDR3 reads CASSQGRDEQFF. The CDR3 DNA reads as TGCGCCAGCAGCCAGGGGAGAGATGAGCAGTTCTTC.

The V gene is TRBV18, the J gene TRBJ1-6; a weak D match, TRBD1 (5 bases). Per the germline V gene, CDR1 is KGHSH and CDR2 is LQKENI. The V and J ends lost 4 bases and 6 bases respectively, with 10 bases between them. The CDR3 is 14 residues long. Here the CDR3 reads CASSRQLFNSPLHF. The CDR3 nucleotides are TGTGCCAGCTCACGACAGCTTTTTAATTCACCCCTCCACTTT. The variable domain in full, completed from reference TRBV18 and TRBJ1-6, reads NAGVMQNPRHLVRRRGQEARLRCSPMKGHSHVYWYRQLPEEGLKFMVYLQKENIIDESGMPKERFSAEFPKEGPSILRIQQVVRGDSAAYFCASSRQLFNSPLHFGNGTRLTVT.

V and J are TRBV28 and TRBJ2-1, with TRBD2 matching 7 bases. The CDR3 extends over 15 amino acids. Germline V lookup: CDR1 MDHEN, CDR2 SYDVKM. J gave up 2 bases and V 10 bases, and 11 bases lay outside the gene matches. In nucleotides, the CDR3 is TGTGCCACTGGGGAGGGAATCCACCCCTACAATGAGCAGTTCTTC. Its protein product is CATGEGIHPYNEQFF.

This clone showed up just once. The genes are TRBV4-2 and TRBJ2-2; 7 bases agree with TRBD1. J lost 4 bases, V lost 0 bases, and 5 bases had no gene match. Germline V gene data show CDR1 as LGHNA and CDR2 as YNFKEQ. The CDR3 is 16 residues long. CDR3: CASSQEGAGGTGELFF. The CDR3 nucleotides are TGTGCCAGCAGCCAAGAGGGCGCAGGGGGCACCGGGGAGCTGTTTTTT.

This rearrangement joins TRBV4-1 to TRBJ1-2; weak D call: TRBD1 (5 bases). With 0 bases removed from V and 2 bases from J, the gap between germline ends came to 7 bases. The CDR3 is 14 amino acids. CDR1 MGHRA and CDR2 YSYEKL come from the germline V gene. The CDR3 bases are TGCGCCAGCAGCCAAGAGCAGGGAAACTATGGCTACACCTTC. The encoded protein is CASSQEQGNYGYTF.

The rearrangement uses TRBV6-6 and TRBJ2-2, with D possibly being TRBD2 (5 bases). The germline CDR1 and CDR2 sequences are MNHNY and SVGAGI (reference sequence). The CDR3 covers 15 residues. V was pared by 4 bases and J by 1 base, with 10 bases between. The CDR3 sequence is CASSFTSGNTGELFF. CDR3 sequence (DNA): TGTGCCAGCAGTTTCACGAGCGGGAACACCGGGGAGCTGTTTTTT.

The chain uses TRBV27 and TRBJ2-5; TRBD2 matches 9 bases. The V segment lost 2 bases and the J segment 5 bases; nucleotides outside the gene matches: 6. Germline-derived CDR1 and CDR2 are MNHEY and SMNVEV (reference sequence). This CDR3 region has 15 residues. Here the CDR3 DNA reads TGTGCCAGCAGTTTAAAGCGGGAGGCCCGGGAGACCCAGTACTTC. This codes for CASSLKREARETQYF.

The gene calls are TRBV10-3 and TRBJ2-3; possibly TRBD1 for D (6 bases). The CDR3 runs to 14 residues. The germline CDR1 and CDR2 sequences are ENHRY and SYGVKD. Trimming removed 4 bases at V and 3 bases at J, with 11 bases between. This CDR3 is CAISGNGQTDTQYF. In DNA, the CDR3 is TGTGCCATCAGTGGAAATGGACAGACAGATACGCAGTATTTT.

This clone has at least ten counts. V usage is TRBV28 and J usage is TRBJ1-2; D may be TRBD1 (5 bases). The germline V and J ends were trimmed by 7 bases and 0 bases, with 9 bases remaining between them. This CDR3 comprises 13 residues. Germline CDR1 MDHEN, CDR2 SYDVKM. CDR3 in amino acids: CASTGGANYGYTF. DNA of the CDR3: TGTGCCAGCACCGGGGGGGCTAACTATGGCTACACCTTC.

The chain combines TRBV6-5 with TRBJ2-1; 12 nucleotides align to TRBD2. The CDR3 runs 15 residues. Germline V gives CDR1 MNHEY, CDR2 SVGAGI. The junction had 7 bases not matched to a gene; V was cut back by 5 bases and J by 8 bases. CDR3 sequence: CASSRLAGDWDEQFF. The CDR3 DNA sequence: TGTGCCAGCAGTAGACTAGCGGGGGACTGGGATGAGCAGTTCTTC.

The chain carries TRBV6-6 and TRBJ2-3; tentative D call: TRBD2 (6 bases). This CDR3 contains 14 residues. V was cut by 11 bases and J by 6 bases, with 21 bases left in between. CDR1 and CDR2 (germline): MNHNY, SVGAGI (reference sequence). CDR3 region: CAGRGGRGTDTQYF. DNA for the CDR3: TGTGCCGGGCGGGGCGGCCGAGGGACTGATACGCAGTATTTT.

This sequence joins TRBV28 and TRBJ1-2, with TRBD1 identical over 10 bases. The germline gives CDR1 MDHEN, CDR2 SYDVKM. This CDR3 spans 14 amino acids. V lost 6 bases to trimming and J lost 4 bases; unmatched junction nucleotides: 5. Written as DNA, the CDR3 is TGTGCCAGCAGGGGGACAGGGGTGACCTATGGCTACACCTTC. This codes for CASRGTGVTYGYTF.

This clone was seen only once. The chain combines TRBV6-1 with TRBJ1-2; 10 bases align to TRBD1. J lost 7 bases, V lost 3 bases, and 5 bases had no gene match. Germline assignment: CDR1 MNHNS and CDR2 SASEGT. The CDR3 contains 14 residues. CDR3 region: CASSDDRGLSGYTF. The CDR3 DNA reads TGTGCCAGCAGTGACGACAGGGGGCTTAGTGGCTACACCTTC.

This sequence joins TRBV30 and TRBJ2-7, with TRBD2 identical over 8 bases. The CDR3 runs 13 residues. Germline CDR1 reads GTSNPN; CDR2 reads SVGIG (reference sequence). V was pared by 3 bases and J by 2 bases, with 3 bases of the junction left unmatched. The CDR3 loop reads CAWSSGGAYEQYF. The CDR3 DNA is TGTGCCTGGAGCTCCGGGGGGGCCTACGAGCAGTACTTC.

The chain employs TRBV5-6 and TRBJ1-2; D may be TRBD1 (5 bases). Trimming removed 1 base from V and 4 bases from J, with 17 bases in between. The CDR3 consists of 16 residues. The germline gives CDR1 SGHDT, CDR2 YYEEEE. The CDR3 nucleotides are TGTGCCAGCAGCTTGCCCGGGACTGGAAAACTCTATGGCTACACCTTC. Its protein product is CASSLPGTGKLYGYTF.

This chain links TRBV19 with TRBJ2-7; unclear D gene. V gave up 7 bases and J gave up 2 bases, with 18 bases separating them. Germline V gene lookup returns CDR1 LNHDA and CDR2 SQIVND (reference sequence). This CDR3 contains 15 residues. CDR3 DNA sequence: TGTGCCAGTACCCCAAATTGGCAGGCCCCCTACGAGCAGTACTTC. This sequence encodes CASTPNWQAPYEQYF. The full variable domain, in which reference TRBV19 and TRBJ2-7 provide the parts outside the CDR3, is DGGITQSPKYLFRKEGQNVTLSCEQNLNHDAMYWYRQDPGQGLRLIYYSQIVNDFQKGDIAEGYSVSREKKESFPLTVTSAQKNPTAFYLCASTPNWQAPYEQYFGPGTRLTVT.

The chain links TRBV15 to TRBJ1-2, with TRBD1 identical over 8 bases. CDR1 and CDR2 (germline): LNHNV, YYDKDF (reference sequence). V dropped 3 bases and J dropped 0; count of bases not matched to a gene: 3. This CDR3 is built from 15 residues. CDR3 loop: CATSRLDRANYGYTF. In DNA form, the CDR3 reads TGTGCCACCAGCAGGCTGGACAGGGCTAACTATGGCTACACCTTC. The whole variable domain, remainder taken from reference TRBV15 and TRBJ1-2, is DAMVIQNPRYQVTQFGKPVTLSCSQTLNHNVMYWYQQKSSQAPKLLFHYYDKDFNNEADTPDNFQSRRPNTSFCFLDIRSPGLGDTAMYLCATSRLDRANYGYTFGSGTRLTVV.

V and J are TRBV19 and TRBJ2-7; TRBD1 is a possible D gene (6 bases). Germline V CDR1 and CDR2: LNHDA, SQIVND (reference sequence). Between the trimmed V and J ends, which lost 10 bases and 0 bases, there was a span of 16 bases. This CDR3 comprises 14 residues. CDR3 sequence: CATSYDRSSYEQYF. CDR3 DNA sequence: TGTGCCACCTCCTATGACAGGAGCTCCTACGAGCAGTACTTC.

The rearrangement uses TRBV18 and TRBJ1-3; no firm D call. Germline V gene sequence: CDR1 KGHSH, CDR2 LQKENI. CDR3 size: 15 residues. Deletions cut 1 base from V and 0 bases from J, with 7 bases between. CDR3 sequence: CASSPRQTSGNTIYF. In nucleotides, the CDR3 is TGTGCCAGCTCACCACGACAAACCTCTGGAAACACCATATATTTT.

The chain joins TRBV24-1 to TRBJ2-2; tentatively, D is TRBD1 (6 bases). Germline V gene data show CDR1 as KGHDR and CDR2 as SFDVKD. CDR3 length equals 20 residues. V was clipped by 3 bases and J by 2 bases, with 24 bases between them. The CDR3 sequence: CATSDGLGIMRQVNTGELFF. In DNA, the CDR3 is TGTGCCACCAGTGATGGATTGGGGATTATGAGACAGGTTAACACCGGGGAGCTGTTTTTT.

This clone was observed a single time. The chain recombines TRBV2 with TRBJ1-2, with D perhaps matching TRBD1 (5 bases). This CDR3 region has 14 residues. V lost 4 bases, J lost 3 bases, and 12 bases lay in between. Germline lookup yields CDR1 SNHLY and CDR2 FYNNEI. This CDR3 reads CASSVAQGHYGYTF. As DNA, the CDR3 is TGTGCCAGCAGTGTAGCCCAGGGTCACTATGGCTACACCTTC.

CDR3 in DNA: TGTGCCAGCAGTGAACCATGGGATCAGGGGGAGCTTTCAAACACCATATATTTT. It specifies CASSEPWDQGELSNTIYF. The chain uses TRBV2 and TRBJ1-3, with TRBD1 identical over 7 bases. This CDR3 region has 18 residues. After removal of 2 bases from V and 6 bases from J, the junction contained 16 bases not matched to a gene. Germline CDR1 is SNHLY and CDR2 is FYNNEI.

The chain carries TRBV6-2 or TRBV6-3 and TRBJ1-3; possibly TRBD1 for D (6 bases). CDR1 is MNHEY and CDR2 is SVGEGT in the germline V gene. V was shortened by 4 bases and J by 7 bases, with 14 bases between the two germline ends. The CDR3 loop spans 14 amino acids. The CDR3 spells CASSSQGFWNTIYF. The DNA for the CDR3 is TGTGCCAGCAGTTCCCAGGGGTTTTGGAACACCATATATTTT.

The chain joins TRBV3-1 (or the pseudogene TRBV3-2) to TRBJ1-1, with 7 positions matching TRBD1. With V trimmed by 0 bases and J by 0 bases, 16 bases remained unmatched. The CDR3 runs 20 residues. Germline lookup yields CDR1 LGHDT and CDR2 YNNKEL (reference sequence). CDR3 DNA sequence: TGTGCCAGCAGCCAAGAATCCCCTAAAGGGGGCTCCTCCGTGAACACTGAAGCTTTCTTT. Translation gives CASSQESPKGGSSVNTEAFF.

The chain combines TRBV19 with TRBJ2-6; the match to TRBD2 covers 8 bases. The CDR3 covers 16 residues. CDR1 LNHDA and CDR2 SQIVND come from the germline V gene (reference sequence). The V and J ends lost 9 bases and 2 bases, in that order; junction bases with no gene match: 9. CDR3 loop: CASGRGFEAGANVLTF. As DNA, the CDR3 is TGTGCCAGCGGGAGGGGGTTTGAGGCTGGGGCCAACGTCCTGACTTTC. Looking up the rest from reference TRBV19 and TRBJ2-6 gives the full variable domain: DGGITQSPKYLFRKEGQNVTLSCEQNLNHDAMYWYRQDPGQGLRLIYYSQIVNDFQKGDIAEGYSVSREKKESFPLTVTSAQKNPTAFYLCASGRGFEAGANVLTFGAGSRLTVL.

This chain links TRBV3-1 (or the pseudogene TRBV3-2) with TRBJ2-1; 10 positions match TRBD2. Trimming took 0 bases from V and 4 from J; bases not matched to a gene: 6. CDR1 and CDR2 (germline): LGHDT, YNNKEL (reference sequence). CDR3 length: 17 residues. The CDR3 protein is CASSQDLASGRYNEQFF. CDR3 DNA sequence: TGTGCCAGCAGCCAAGATCTGGCTAGCGGGAGATACAATGAGCAGTTCTTC.

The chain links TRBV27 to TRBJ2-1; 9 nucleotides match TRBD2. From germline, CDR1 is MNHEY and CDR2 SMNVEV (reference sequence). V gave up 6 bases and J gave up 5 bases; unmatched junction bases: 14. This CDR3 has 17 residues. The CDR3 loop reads CASSSWTGRGGDNEQFF. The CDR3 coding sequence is TGTGCCAGCAGCTCTTGGACCGGGCGCGGGGGGGACAATGAGCAGTTCTTC.

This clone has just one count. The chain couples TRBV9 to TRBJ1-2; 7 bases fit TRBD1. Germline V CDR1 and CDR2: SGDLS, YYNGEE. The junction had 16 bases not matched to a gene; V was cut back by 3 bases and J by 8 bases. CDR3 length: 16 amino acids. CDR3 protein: CASSASLDREEYGYTF. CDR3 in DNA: TGTGCCAGCAGCGCAAGCCTCGACAGGGAGGAGTACGGCTACACCTTC.